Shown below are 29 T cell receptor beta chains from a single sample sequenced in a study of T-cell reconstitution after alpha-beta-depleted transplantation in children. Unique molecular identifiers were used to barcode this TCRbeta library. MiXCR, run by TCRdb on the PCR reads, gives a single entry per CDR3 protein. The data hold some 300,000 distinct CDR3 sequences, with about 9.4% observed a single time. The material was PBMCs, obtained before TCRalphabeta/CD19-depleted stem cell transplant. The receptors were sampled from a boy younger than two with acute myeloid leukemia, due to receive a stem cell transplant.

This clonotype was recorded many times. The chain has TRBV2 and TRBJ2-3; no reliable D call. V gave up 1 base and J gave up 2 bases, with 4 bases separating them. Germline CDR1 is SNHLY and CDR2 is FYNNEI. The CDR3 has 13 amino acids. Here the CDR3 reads CASSEGYTDTQYF. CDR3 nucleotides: TGTGCCAGCAGTGAAGGTTACACAGATACGCAGTATTTT.

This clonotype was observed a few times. The CDR3 protein is CASRVGSGRTPYEQYF. The DNA of the CDR3 is TGTGCCAGCAGGGTAGGTAGCGGGAGGACCCCGTACGAGCAGTACTTC. The V and J genes are TRBV6-2 or TRBV6-3 and TRBJ2-7, with 10 bases that match TRBD2. The junction had 12 bases not matched to a gene; V was cut back by 6 bases and J by 4 bases. Germline V lookup: CDR1 MNHEY, CDR2 SVGEGT. The CDR3 runs to 16 residues.

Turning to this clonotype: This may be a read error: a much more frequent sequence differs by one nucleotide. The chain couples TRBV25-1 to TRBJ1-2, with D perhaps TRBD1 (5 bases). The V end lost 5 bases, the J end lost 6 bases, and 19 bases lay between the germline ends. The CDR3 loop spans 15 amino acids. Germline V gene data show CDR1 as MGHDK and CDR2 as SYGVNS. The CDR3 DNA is TGTGCCAGCAGTCAGACCTTGGCACAGGCCGATGGCTACACCTTC. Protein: CASSQTLAQADGYTF.

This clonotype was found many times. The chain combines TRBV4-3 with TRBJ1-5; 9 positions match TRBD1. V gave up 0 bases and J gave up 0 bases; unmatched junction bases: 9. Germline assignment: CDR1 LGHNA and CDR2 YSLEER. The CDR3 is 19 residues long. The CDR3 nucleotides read TGCGCCAGCAGCCAAGAAGCCCCCGGGACAGGGTATAGCAATCAGCCCCAGCATTTT. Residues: CASSQEAPGTGYSNQPQHF.

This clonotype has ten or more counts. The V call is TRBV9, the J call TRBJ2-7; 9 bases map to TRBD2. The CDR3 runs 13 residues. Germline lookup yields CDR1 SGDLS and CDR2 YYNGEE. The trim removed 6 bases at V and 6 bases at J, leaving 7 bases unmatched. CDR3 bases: TGTGCCAGCACCGCCGGGACTAGCCCCGAGCAGTACTTC. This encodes CASTAGTSPEQYF. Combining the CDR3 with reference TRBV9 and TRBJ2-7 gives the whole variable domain DSGVTQTPKHLITATGQRVTLRCSPRSGDLSVYWYQQSLDQGLQFLIQYYNGEERAKGNILERFSAQQFPDLHSELNLSSLELGDSALYFCASTAGTSPEQYFGPGTRLTVT.

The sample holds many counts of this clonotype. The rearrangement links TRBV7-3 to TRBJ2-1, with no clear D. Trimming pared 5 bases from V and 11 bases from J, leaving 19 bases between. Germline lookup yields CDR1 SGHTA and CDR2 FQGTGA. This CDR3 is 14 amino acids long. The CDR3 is CASSPNPTGPQQFF. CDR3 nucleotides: TGTGCCAGCAGCCCTAACCCGACCGGACCCCAGCAGTTCTTC. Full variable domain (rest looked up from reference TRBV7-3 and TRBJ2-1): GAGVSQTPSNKVTEKGKYVELRCDPISGHTALYWYRQSLGQGPEFLIYFQGTGAADDSGLPNDRFFAVRPEGSVSTLKIQRTERGDSAVYLCASSPNPTGPQQFFGPGTRLTVL.

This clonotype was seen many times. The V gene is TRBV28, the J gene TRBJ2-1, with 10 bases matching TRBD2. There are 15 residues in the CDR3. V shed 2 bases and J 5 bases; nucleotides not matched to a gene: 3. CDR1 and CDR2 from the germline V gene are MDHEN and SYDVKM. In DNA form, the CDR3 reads TGTGCCAGCAGTTTACTAGCGGGAGTGGACAATGAGCAGTTCTTC. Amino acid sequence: CASSLLAGVDNEQFF.

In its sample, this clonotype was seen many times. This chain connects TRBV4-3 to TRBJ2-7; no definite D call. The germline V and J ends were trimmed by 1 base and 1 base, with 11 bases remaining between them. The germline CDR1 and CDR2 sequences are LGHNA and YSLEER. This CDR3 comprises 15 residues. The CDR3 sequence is CASSQVGASSYEQYF. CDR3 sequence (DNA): TGCGCCAGCAGCCAAGTTGGCGCCAGTTCCTACGAGCAGTACTTC.

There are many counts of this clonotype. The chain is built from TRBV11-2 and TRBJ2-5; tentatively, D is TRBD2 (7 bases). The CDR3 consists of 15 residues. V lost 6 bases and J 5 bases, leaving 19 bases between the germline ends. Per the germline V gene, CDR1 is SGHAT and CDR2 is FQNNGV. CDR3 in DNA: TGTGCCAGCAGGGGCGTCCGGGGGGCCGGGGAGACCCAGTACTTC. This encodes CASRGVRGAGETQYF.

The CDR3 nucleotides read TGTGCCAGTAGTATCGGGACAGGGGAGTACGGGGAGCTGTTTTTT. The encoded protein is CASSIGTGEYGELFF. The chain joins TRBV19 to TRBJ2-2; 10 nucleotides agree with TRBD1. V lost 3 bases to trimming and J lost 7 bases; unmatched junction nucleotides: 5. This CDR3 is 15 amino acids long. From germline, CDR1 is LNHDA and CDR2 SQIVND (reference sequence).

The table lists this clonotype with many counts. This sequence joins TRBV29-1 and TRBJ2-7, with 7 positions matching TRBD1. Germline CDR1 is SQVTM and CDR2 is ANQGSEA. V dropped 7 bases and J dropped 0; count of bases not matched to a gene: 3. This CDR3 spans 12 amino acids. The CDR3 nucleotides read TGCAGCGGGGGACAGTCCTCCTACGAGCAGTACTTC. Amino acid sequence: CSGGQSSYEQYF.

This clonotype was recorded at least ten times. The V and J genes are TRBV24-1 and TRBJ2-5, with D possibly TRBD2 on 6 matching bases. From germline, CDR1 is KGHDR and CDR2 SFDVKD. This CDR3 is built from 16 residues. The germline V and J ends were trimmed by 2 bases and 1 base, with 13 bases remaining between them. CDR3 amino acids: CATSDWRGGLQETQYF. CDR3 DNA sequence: TGTGCCACCAGTGATTGGAGGGGAGGACTCCAAGAGACCCAGTACTTC.

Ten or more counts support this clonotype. For the CDR3, the DNA is TGTGCCAGCAGCAAACTCACTGACCCGGGACAGGGGCCTGTATTCGCCTACAATGAGCAGTTCTTC. It is translated as CASSKLTDPGQGPVFAYNEQFF. This rearrangement joins TRBV21-1 to TRBJ2-1; the tabulated D call, TRBD1, remains unverified against the DNA. TRBV21-1 is reported as a pseudogene. The CDR3 length is 22 residues.

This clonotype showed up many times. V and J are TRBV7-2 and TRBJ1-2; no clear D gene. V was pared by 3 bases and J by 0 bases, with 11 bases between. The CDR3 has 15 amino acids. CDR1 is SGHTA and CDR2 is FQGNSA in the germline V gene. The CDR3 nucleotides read TGTGCCAGCAGCTTCCGAGGAGGTACTAACTATGGCTACACCTTC. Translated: CASSFRGGTNYGYTF.

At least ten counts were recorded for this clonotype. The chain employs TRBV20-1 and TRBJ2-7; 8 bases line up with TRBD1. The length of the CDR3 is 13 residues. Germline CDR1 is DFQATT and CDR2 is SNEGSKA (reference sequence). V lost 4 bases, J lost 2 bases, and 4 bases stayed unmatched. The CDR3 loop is CSAIGQGTYEQYF. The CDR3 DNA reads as TGCAGTGCTATTGGACAGGGAACCTACGAGCAGTACTTC.

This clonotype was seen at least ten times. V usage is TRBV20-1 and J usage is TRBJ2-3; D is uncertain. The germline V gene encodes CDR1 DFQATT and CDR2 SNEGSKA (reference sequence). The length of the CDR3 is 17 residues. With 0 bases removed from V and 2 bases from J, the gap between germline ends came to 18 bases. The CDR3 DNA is TGCAGTGCTAGAGATGAGGTTGTTTCTGGATTCACAGATACGCAGTATTTT. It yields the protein CSARDEVVSGFTDTQYF.

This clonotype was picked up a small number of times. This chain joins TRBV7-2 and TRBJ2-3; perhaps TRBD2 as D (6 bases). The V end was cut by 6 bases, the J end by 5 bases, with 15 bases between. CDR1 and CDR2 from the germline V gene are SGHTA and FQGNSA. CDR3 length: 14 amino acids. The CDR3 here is CASRFGLGGDTQYF. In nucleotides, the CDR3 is TGTGCCAGCAGGTTTGGACTGGGAGGAGATACGCAGTATTTT.

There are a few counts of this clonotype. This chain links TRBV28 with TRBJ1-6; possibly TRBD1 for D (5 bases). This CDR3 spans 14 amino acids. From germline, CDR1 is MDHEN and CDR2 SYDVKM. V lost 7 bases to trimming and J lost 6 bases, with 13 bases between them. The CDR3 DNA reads TGTGCCAGCAATAGGGGTGGAGGTAATTCACCCCTCCACTTT. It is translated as CASNRGGGNSPLHF.

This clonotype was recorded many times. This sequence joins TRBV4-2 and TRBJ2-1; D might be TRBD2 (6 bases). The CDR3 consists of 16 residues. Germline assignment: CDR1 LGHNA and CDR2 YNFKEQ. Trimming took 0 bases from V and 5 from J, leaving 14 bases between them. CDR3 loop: CASSQDPGRGHNEQFF. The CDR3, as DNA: TGTGCCAGCAGCCAAGATCCCGGGAGAGGGCACAATGAGCAGTTCTTC.

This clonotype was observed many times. CDR3 sequence: CASSLTSVNTGELFF. CDR3 sequence (DNA): TGTGCCAGCAGCTTAACCTCGGTGAACACCGGGGAGCTGTTTTTT. The J gene is TRBJ2-2, the V gene TRBV7-3; D is unresolved. V was shortened by 0 bases and J by 1 base, with 6 bases between the two germline ends. Germline V gene sequence: CDR1 SGHTA, CDR2 FQGTGA. CDR3 length: 15 residues.

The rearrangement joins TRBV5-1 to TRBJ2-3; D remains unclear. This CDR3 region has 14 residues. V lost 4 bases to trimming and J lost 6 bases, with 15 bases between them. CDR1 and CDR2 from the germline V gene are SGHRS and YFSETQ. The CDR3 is CASSIDPAADTQYF. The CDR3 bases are TGCGCCAGCAGCATTGACCCGGCGGCCGATACGCAGTATTTT.

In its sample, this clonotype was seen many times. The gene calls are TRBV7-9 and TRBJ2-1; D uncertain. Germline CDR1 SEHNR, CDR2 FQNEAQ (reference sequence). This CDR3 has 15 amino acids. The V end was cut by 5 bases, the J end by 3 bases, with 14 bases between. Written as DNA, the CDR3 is TGTGCCAGCAGCCCACCGGGTCTCCTCTACAATGAGCAGTTCTTC. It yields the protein CASSPPGLLYNEQFF. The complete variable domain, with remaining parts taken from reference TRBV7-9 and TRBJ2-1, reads DTGVSQNPRHKITKRGQNVTFRCDPISEHNRLYWYRQTLGQGPEFLTYFQNEAQLEKSRLLSDRFSAERPKGSFSTLEIQRTEQGDSAMYLCASSPPGLLYNEQFFGPGTRLTVL.

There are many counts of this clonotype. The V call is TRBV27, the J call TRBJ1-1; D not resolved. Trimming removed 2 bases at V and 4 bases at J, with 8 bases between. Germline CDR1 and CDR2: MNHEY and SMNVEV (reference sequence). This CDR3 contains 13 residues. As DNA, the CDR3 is TGTGCCAGCAGTTTAAAGGGTCGCACTGAAGCTTTCTTT. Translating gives CASSLKGRTEAFF.

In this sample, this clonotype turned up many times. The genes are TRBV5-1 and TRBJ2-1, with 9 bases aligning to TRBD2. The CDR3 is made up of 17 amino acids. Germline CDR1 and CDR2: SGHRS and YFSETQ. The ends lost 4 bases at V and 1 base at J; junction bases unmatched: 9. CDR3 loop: CASSAQKTSGSYNEQFF. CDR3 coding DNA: TGCGCCAGCAGCGCCCAAAAGACTAGCGGTTCCTACAATGAGCAGTTCTTC. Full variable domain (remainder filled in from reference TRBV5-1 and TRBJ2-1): KAGVTQTPRYLIKTRGQQVTLSCSPISGHRSVSWYQQTPGQGLQFLFEYFSETQRNKGNFPGRFSGRQFSNSRSEMNVSTLELGDSALYLCASSAQKTSGSYNEQFFGPGTRLTVL.

The CDR3 here is CASSQGLGLADELSSYNEQFF. The CDR3 nucleotides are TGTGCCAGCAGCCAGGGACTTGGACTAGCGGACGAATTAAGCTCCTACAATGAGCAGTTCTTC. The rearrangement uses TRBV3-1 and TRBJ2-1; 10 bases agree with TRBD2. The CDR3 consists of 21 residues. From germline, CDR1 is LGHDT and CDR2 YNNKEL (reference sequence). The ends lost 3 bases at V and 0 bases at J; junction bases unmatched: 17.

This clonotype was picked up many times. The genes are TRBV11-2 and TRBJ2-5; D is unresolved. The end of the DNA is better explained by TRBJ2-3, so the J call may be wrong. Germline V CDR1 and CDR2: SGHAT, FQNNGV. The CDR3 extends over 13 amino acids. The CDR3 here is CASSLGVQETQYF. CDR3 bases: TGTGCCAGCAGCTTAGGTGTTCAGGAAACGCAGTATTTT.

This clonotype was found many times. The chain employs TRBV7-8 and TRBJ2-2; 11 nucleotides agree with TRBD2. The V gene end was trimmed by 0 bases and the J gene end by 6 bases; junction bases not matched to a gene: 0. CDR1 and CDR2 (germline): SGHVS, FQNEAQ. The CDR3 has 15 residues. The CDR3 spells CASSLALAGAGELFF. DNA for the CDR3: TGTGCCAGCAGCTTAGCACTAGCGGGAGCCGGGGAGCTGTTTTTT.

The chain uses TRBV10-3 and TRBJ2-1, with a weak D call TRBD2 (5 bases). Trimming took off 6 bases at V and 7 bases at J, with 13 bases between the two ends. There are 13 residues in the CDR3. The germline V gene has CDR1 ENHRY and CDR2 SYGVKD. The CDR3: CAISPGLGNEQFF. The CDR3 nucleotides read TGTGCCATCAGCCCTGGACTGGGGAATGAGCAGTTCTTC.

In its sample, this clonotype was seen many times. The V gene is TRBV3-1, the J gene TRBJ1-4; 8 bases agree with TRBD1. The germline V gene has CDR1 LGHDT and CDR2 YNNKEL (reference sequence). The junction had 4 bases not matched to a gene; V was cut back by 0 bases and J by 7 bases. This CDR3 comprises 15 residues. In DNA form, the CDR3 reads TGTGCCAGCAGCCAAGATGACAGGGGAAGTGAAAAACTGTTTTTT. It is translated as CASSQDDRGSEKLFF.